The clone carrying this TCR beta chain was counted once. V was cut by 0 bases and J by 11 bases, with 19 bases left in between. Germline V CDR1 and CDR2: LGHNA, YSLEER. The CDR3 is 15 residues long. These data originate in a study of blood T cell repertoires in COVID-19. Study background: Whether acute or convalescent, the COVID-19 samples came from the United States, Italy and Spain.

The data were produced by immunoSEQ multiplex PCR, yet TCRdb's version contains in-frame clones alone and is incomplete. The table includes about 310,000 clones, more than 70% detected once. This receptor was identified in a woman aged 45-60 years who had recovered from COVID-19. Source material: peripheral blood. The chain carries TRBV4-3 and TRBJ1-1, with a possible D match to TRBD1 (5 bases). The CDR3 reads CASSQDKRSGLRAFF. Here the CDR3 DNA reads TGCGCCAGCAGCCAAGATAAGAGGTCGGGACTTAGGGCTTTCTTT.